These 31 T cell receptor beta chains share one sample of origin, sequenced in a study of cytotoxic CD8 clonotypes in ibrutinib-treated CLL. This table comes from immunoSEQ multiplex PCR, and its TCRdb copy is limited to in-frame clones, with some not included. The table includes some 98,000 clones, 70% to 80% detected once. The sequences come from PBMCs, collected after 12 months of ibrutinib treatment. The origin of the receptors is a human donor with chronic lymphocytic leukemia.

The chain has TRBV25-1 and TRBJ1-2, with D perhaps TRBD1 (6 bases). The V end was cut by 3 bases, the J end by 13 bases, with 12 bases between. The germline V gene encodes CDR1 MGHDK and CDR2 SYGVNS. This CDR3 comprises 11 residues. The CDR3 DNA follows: TGTGCCAGCAGTGACCCCGACAGGACCACCTTC. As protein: CASSDPDRTTF.

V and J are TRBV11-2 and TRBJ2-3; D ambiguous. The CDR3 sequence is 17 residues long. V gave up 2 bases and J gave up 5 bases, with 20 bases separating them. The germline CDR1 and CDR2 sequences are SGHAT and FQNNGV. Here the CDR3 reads CASSLIGSGPNGDTQYF. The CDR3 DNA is TGTGCCAGCAGCTTAATTGGCTCCGGGCCGAACGGAGATACGCAGTATTTT. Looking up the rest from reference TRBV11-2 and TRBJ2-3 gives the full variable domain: EAGVAQSPRYKIIEKRQSVAFWCNPISGHATLYWYQQILGQGPKLLIQFQNNGVVDDSQLPKDRFSAERLKGVDSTLKIQPAKLEDSAVYLCASSLIGSGPNGDTQYFGPGTRLTVL.

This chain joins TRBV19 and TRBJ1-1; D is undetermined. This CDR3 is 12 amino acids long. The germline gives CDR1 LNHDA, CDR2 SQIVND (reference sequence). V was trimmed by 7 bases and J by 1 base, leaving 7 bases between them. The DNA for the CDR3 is TGTGCCAGTACTCGGGGGAACACTGAAGCTTTCTTT. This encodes CASTRGNTEAFF.

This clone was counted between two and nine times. The DNA of the CDR3 is TGTGCCAGCAGCCCTGCTCCCAGTACGGGCTCACCCCTCCACTTT. Protein sequence: CASSPAPSTGSPLHF. J is TRBJ1-6 and V is TRBV6-5; D remains unclear. V lost 6 bases, J lost 10 bases, and 19 bases lay in between. CDR1 and CDR2 (germline): MNHEY, SVGAGI. The CDR3 length is 15 residues.

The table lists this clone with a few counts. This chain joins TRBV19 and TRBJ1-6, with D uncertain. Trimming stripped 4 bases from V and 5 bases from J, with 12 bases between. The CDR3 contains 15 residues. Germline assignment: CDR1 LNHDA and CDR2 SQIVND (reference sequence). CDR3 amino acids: CASSTQGSHNSPLHF. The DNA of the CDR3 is TGTGCCAGTAGTACTCAAGGATCCCATAATTCACCCCTCCACTTT.

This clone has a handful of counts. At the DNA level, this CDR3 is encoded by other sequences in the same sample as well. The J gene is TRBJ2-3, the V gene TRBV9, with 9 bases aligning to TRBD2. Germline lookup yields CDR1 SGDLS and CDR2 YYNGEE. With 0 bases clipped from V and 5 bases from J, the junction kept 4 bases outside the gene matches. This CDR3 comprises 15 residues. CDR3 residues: CASSVAAGGRDTQYF. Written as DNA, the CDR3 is TGTGCCAGCAGCGTAGCGGCGGGGGGGAGAGATACGCAGTATTTT.

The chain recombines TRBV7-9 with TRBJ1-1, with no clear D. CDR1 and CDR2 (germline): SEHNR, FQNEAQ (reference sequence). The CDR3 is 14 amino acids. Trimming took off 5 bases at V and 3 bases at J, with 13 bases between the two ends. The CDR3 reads CASSHLTGYTEAFF. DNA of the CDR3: TGTGCCAGCAGCCACCTGACCGGATACACTGAAGCTTTCTTT. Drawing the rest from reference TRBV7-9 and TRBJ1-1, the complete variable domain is DTGVSQNPRHKITKRGQNVTFRCDPISEHNRLYWYRQTLGQGPEFLTYFQNEAQLEKSRLLSDRFSAERPKGSFSTLEIQRTEQGDSAMYLCASSHLTGYTEAFFGQGTRLTVV.

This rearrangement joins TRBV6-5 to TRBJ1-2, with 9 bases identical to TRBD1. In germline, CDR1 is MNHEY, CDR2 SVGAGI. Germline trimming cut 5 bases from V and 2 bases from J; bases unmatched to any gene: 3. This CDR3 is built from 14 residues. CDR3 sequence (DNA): TGTGCCAGCAGTGAGGACAGGGGAAACTATGGCTACACCTTC. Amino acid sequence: CASSEDRGNYGYTF.

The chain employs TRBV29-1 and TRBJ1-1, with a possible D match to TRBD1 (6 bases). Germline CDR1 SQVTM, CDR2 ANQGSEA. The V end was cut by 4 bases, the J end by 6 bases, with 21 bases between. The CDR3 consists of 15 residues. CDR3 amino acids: CSVGPQQGSRPEAFF. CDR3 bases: TGCAGCGTTGGTCCACAACAGGGCTCTCGGCCTGAAGCTTTCTTT.

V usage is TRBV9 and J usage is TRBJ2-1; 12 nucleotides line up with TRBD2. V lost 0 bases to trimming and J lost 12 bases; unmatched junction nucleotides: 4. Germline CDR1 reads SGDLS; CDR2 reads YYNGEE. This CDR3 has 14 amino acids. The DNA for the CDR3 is TGTGCCAGCAGCGTAGCTAGCGGGGGGGACAGGCAGTTCTTC. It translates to CASSVASGGDRQFF.

The CDR3 DNA sequence: TGTGCCAGCAGCAAACAGGAGAACACTGAAGCTTTCTTT. Translation gives CASSKQENTEAFF. The chain joins TRBV7-6 to TRBJ1-1, with D tentatively TRBD1 (5 bases). From germline, CDR1 is SGHVS and CDR2 FNYEAQ. This CDR3 has 13 amino acids. Trimming took 5 bases from V and 1 from J, leaving 8 bases between them.

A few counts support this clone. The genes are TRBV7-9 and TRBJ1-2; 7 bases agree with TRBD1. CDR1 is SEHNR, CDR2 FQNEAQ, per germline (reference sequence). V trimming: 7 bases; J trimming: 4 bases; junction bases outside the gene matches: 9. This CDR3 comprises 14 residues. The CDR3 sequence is CASTEVGQSYGYTF. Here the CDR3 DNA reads TGTGCCAGCACCGAAGTGGGACAGTCCTATGGCTACACCTTC.

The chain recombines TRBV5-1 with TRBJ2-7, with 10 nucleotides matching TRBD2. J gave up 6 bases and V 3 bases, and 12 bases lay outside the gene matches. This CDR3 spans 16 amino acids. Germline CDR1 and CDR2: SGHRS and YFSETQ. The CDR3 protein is CASSWGMASGGSEQYF. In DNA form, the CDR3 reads TGCGCCAGCAGCTGGGGGATGGCTAGCGGGGGATCCGAGCAGTACTTC.

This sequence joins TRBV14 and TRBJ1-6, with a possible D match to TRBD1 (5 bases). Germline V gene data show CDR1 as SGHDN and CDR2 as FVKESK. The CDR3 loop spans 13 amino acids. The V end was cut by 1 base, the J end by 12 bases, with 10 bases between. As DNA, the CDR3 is TGTGCCAGCAGCCAAGCCCGGGGGGGACCCCTCCACTTT. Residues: CASSQARGGPLHF.

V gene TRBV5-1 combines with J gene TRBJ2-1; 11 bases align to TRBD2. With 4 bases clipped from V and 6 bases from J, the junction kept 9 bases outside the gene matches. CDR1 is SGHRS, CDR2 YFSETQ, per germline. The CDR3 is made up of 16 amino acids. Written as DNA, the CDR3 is TGCGCCAGCAGCATATTAGCGGGGGGGCCTAGCAATGAGCAGTTCTTC. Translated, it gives CASSILAGGPSNEQFF.

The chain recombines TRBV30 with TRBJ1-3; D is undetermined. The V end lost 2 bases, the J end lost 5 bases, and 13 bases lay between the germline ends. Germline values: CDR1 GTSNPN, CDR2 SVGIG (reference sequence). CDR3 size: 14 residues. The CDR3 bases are TGTGCCTGGAGTAGCGGCATCTTACGAAACACCATATATTTT. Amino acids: CAWSSGILRNTIYF.

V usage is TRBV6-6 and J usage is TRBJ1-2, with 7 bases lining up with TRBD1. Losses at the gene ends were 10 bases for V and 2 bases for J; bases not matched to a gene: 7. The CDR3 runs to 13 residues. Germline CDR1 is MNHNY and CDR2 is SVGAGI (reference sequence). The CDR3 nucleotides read TGTGCCACCCGCGAGGGGGCAAACTATGGCTACACCTTC. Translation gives CATREGANYGYTF.

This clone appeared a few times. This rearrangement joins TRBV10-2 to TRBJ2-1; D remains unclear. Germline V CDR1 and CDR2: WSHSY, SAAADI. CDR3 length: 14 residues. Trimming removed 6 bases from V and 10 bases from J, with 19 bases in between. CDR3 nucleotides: TGCGCCAGCAGCCACAAGACCAGCCCCTACGAGCAGTTCTTC. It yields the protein CASSHKTSPYEQFF.

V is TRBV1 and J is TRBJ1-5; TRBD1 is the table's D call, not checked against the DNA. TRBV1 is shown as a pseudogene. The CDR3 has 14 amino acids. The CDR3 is CTSSGTGGNQPQHF. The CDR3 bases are TGCACCAGCAGCGGGACAGGGGGGAATCAGCCCCAGCATTTT.

The CDR3 sequence is CASSPISGVWADTQYF. The CDR3 DNA reads as TGTGCCAGCAGTCCTATTAGCGGGGTTTGGGCAGATACGCAGTATTTT. The V gene is TRBV28, the J gene TRBJ2-3, with 8 bases fitting TRBD2. With V trimmed by 5 bases and J by 4 bases, 11 bases remained unmatched. The CDR3 spans 16 residues. The germline CDR1 and CDR2 sequences are MDHEN and SYDVKM.

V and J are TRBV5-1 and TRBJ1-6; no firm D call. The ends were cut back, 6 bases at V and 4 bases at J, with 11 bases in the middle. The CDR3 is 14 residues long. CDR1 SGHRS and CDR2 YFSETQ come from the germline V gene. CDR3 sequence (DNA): TGCGCCAGCAAATTTTCTTCATATAATTCACCCCTCCACTTT. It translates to CASKFSSYNSPLHF.

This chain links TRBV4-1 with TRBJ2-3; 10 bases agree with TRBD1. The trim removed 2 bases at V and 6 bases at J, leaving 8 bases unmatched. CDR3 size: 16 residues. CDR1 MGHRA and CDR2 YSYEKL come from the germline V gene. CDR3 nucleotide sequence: TGCGCCAGCAGCCAAACGACAGGGGGCGCGGCGGATACGCAGTATTTT. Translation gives CASSQTTGGAADTQYF.

Here the CDR3 reads CASSYGLAGATGELFF. DNA of the CDR3: TGTGCCAGCAGTTACGGGCTAGCGGGGGCCACCGGGGAGCTGTTTTTT. The chain employs TRBV6-5 and TRBJ2-2; 10 nucleotides line up with TRBD2. The germline V gene encodes CDR1 MNHEY and CDR2 SVGAGI. There are 16 residues in the CDR3. Unmatched junction bases numbered 4, after V lost 2 bases and J lost 4 bases.

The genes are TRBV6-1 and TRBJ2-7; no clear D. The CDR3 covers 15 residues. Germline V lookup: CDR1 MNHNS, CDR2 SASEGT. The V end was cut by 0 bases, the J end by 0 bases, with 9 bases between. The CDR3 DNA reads TGTGCCAGCAGTGAAGCGCGACCGGGCTCCTACGAGCAGTACTTC. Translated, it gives CASSEARPGSYEQYF.

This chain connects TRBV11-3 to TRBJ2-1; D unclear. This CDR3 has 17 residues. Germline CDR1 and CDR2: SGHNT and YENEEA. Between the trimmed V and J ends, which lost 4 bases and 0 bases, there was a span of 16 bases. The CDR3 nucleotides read TGTGCCAGCAGCTGGTCAGTCACACGAGACTCCTACAATGAGCAGTTCTTC. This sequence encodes CASSWSVTRDSYNEQFF.

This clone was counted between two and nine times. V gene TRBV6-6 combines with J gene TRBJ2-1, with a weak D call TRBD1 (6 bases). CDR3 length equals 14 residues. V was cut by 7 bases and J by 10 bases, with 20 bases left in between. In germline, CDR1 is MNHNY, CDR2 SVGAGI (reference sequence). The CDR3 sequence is CASNRGYQTGEQFF. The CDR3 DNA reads TGTGCCAGCAATAGGGGTTACCAAACAGGGGAGCAGTTCTTC.

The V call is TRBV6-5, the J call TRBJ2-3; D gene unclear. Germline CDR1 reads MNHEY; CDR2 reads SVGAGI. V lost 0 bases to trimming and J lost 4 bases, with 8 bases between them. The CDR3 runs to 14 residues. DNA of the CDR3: TGTGCCAGCAGTTACTCAGTGAAGTCAGATACGCAGTATTTT. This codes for CASSYSVKSDTQYF.

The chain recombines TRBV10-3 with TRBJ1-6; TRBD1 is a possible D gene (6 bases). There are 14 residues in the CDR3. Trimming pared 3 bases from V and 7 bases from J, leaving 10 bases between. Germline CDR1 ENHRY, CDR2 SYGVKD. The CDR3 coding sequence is TGTGCCATCAGTGAATTTGGGACAAATTCACCCCTCCACTTT. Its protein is CAISEFGTNSPLHF.

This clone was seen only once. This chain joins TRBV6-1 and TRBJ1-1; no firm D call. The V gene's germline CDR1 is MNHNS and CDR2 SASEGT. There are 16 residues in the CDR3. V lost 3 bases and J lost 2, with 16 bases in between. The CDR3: CASSEALSSGNTEAFF. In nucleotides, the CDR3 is TGTGCCAGCAGTGAGGCCTTGAGTTCAGGTAACACTGAAGCTTTCTTT.

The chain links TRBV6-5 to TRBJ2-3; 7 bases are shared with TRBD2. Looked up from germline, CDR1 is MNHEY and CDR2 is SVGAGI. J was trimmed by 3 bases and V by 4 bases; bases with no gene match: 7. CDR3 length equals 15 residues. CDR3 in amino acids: CASSFAGGGTDTQYF. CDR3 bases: TGTGCCAGCAGTTTCGCAGGCGGGGGAACAGATACGCAGTATTTT.

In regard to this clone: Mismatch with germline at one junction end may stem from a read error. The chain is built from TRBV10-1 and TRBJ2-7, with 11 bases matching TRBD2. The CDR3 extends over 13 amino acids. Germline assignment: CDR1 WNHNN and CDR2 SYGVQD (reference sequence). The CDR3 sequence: CASSESVSGLADF. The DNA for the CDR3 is TGCGCCAGCAGTGAGTCGGTTTCGGGACTAGCGGACTTC.